Detailed here is one T cell receptor beta chain. Its target antigen remains unknown. No base quality values were provided; no much bigger clone lies one nucleotide off. This entry comes from a study of vaccination effects on CD4 cells after COVID-19 (dated by TCRdb to between 2020 and 2023). About the study as a whole: Each participant got two doses of an mRNA SARS-CoV-2 vaccine, either BNT162b2 or mRNA-1273. The study compared SARS-CoV-2 spike-specific CD4+ TCR repertoires before and after mRNA vaccination in COVID-19 convalescent patients and infection-naive vaccine recipients. A total of 10 COVID-19 convalescent patients and several SARS-CoV-2-naive healthy vaccine recipients were included in the full study. In the study, cultures from other donors were sequenced using the Oncomine TCR Beta short-read assay on an Illumina iSeq 100.

Sequences MNHEY (CDR1) and SVGEGT (CDR2) are obtained from the germline V gene. The CDR3 spans 17 residues, from the cysteine through the phenylalanine. Of the read, only the CDR3 DNA is kept; its 51 bases are in frame from base 1. Trimmed from V: 0 bases; trimmed from J: 0 bases; junction bases lacking a gene match: 4. General study outcomes and caveats: Only a small number of convalescent patients were included, and no early post-infection timepoints were available, which limited the study. Marked clonal contraction was observed in both infection-induced and vaccine-induced clones at late post-vaccination timepoints, consistent with waning T cell responses. Among healthy vaccine recipients, nearly all vaccine-induced clones were SARS-CoV-2 mono-reactive, and only 1 of 255 was cross-reactive with common cold coronaviruses.

To identify antigen-specific CD4+ T cell clonotypes by their expansion, the ViraFEST assay first stimulated PBMC with viral peptide pools and then applied TCR sequencing. After less than 13 days of culture, CD4+ T cells were isolated with the EasySep CD4+ T cell isolation kit. Negative nucleocapsid antibody results before and after vaccination confirmed that the healthy vaccine recipients had no prior SARS-CoV-2 infection. Each well held two million PBMC cultured in IMDM containing roughly 4.9% human AB serum, 9 to 10 IU/ml IL-2 and gentamicin, along with about 9.5 ug/ml peptides. On days 3 and 7, half of the culture medium was replaced with fresh IL-2-containing medium. Unless noted otherwise, every peptide stimulation condition was cultured in triplicate wells. Using Ficoll-Paque Plus gradient centrifugation, PBMC were separated from whole blood and then either used fresh or cryopreserved at -140C. Overlapping peptide pools spanned the spike proteins of SARS-CoV-2 and the common cold coronaviruses HCoV-NL63, HCoV-OC43 and HCoV-229E. Genomic DNA was extracted from cultured CD4+ T cells with the QIAamp micro DNA kit.

Library method: the immunoSEQ multiplex PCR assay. DNA from the cultured, isolated CD4+ T cells was subjected to TCR beta CDR3 sequencing. On the study's bioinformatics: Non-productive TCR sequences were discarded, and reads were trimmed to the CDR3 region, with only CDR3s of 7 or more amino acids retained. Antigen-specific clonotypes were identified using the MANAFEST web app by comparison of expansion in peptide wells against reference cultures. Positive clones required FDR<0.05 expansion versus reference and all other wells, odds ratio above 5, and frequency above 0.1% in two replicate wells. Cross-reactive clonotypes were defined as significantly expanded in SARS-CoV-2 spike wells and in at least one common cold coronavirus spike condition. CDR3 similarity was assessed by Levenshtein distance using the stringdist R package, and unrooted trees were constructed with ape in R 3.6.1. This immuneACCESS table, as held by TCRdb, lists in-frame sequences with V and J called but not all clones. Of the missing ones, under half trace to an unresolved V gene in checked studies; the others have no known cause. V and J calls and clone size follow that table, whereas D and trimming were derived from the DNA. Across this sample there are just under 75,000 clones, with 60% to 75% seen only once. Just under 3% of the sample is taken by the ten largest.

This TCR was sampled from a human donor who received a COVID-19 vaccine. The material sequenced was CD4+ T cells from PBMCs cultured with HCoV-NL63 spike peptides, taken before COVID-19 vaccination. What the cell subset or site label conveys for this sample: HCoV-NL63 spike overlapping peptide pool stimulation. The chain links TRBV6-2 or TRBV6-3 with TRBJ1-2, with 10 middle bases fitting TRBD1. The CDR3: CASSYSGTGESNYGYTF. The DNA sequence is as follows: TGTGCCAGCAGTTACTCCGGGACAGGGGAATCTAACTATGGCTACACCTTC.